This T cell receptor (beta chain) came from a study of cytomegalovirus exposure and HLA in healthy donors. Researchers ran the PCR with 60 Vbeta and 13 Jbeta primers. The data were produced by immunoSEQ multiplex PCR, yet TCRdb's version contains in-frame clones alone and is incomplete. The sample yields 250,000 to 350,000 clones, around 86% seen once. Germline V gene data show CDR1 as LNHDA and CDR2 as SQIVND (reference sequence). With V trimmed by 3 bases and J by 3 bases, 4 bases remained unmatched. The CDR3 has 14 residues. This clonotype was obtained from a middle-aged man in good health and CMV-seropositive. Sequencing was carried out using PBMCs. The V gene is TRBV19, the J gene TRBJ2-7; TRBD1 aligns across 8 bases. CDR3 in amino acids: CASSIGGTGYEQYF. The CDR3 DNA follows: TGTGCCAGTAGTATTGGGGGGACAGGCTACGAGCAGTACTTC.